One and the same sample provided the 5 T cell receptor beta chains below, sequenced in a study of blood T cells in healthy people across ages. Sample-barcoded 5' priming and a J-beta primer mix drove a second PCR of roughly 7 to 11 cycles. TCRdb analysed the 5' RACE reads with MiXCR anew, one entry per CDR3 protein. This sample has about 570,000 distinct CDR3 sequences, with 27% found just once. The sequencing input was blood. These receptor sequences come from a woman between 65 and 79 years old in good health.

J is TRBJ2-7 and V is TRBV4-3, with 10 positions matching TRBD1. CDR3 length equals 15 residues. Unmatched junction bases numbered 7, after V lost 3 bases and J lost 5 bases. Germline CDR1 is LGHNA and CDR2 is YSLEER. DNA of the CDR3: TGCGCCAGCAGCCAGGACGACAGGGGGCTCGACGAGCAGTACTTC. Amino acids: CASSQDDRGLDEQYF.

The chain joins TRBV7-2 to TRBJ1-6; 11 bases match TRBD1. Germline CDR1 is SGHTA and CDR2 is FQGNSA. V shed 4 bases and J 7 bases; nucleotides not matched to a gene: 6. This CDR3 comprises 16 residues. CDR3 sequence reads: CASSSHWTGGNSPLHF. The CDR3 coding sequence is TGTGCCAGCAGCTCACATTGGACAGGGGGCAATTCACCCCTCCACTTT.

As for this clonotype: The junction differs from germline at one of its ends, possibly a read error. The rearrangement joins TRBV3-1 to TRBJ1-5, with TRBD1 matching over 8 bases. The CDR3 sequence is 14 residues long. Germline lookup yields CDR1 LGHDT and CDR2 YNNKEL (reference sequence). The CDR3, as DNA: TGTGCCAGCAGCCAGGGACAGGAACGTCAGTCCCAGCATTTT. This translates into CASSQGQERQSQHF.

Only a few counts were recorded for this clonotype. The V gene is TRBV10-3, the J gene TRBJ2-6; TRBD1 matches 7 bases. CDR3 size: 17 residues. Germline assignment: CDR1 ENHRY and CDR2 SYGVKD. V lost 3 bases, J lost 1 base, and 6 bases stayed unmatched. CDR3 sequence (DNA): TGTGCCATCAGTGACCCTGCAGGGGGTTCTGGGGCCAACGTCCTGACTTTC. Protein product: CAISDPAGGSGANVLTF.

The gene calls are TRBV29-1 and TRBJ2-5, with D perhaps matching TRBD2 (5 bases). The CDR3 loop spans 12 amino acids. Germline assignment: CDR1 SQVTM and CDR2 ANQGSEA. With 4 bases removed from V and 2 bases from J, the gap between germline ends came to 8 bases. The CDR3 here is CSVAEGQETQYF. The CDR3 region has the DNA TGCAGCGTTGCTGAGGGACAAGAGACCCAGTACTTC.